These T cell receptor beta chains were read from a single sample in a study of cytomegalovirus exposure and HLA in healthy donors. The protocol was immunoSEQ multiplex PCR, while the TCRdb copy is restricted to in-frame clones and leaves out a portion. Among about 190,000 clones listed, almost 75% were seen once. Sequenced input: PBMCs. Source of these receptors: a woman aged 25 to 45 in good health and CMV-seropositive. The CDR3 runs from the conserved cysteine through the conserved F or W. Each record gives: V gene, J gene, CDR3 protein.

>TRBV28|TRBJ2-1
CASSLFGGGRGEQFF
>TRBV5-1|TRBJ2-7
CASSTNSGLAATEQYF
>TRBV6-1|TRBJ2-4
CASSDLQGGKNIQYF
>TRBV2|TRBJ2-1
CASSERLAGDEQFF
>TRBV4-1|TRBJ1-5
CASSQEDRANQPQHF
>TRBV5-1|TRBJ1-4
CASSHARAGDSRANEKLFF
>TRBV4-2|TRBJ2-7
CASSQEGGSYEQYF
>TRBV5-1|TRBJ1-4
CASSLAGQGVGEKLFF
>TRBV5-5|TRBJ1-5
CASSLASTVPNQPQHF
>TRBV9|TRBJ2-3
CASSPLVTDTQYF
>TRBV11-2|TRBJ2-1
CASSLDSGSNEQFF
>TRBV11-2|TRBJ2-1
CASSFSNGLAGNEQFF
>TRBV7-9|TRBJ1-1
CASSLSQVQNTEAFF
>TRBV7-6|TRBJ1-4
CASHSQGGYEKLFF
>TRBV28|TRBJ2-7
CASSEDGSSYEQYF
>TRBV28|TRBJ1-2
CASSLDRGHGYTF
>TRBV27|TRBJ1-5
CASSSLPRGNQPQHF
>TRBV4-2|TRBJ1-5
CASSNPGQGNPQPQHF
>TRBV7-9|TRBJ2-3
CASSPWTSGGGDTQYF
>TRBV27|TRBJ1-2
CASSFGQYYGYTF
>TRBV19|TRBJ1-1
CASRRDRGPNTEAFF
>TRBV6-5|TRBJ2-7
CASSYFRTGWEQYF
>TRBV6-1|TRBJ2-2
CASSPGQGNTGELFF
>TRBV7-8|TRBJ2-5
CASSSPGLAKETQYF
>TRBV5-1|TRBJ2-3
CASSLGGDRTDTQYF
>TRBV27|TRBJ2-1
CASSLYPGVGGDEQFF
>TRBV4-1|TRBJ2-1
CASSTPSGRYFNEQFF
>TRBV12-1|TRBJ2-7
CASSFARPSEGDAYEQYF
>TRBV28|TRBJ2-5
CASSLGGGKGETQYF
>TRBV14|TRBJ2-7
CASSQLGGLTSYEQYF
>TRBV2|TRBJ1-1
CASSRQGVGTKAFF
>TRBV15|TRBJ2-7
CATSREQGSSYEQYF
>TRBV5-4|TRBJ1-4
CASSGQGSEKLFF
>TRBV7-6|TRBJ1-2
CASSLVSDSYGYTF
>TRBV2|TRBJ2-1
CASSPGMGSLAGGTEQFF
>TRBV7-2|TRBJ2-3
CASSLNLAGVDTQYF
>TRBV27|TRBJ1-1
CASSSQGFEAFF
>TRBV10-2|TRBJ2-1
CASSFPFREQFF
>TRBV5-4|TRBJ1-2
CASSSDRGPLTGGYTF
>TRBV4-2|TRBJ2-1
CASSQDRGSSSYNEQFF
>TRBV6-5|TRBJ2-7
CASSLAGVGEQYF
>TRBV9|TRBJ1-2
CASSVESWTGKKANYGYTF
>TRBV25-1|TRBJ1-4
CASSEYWTGGEKLFF
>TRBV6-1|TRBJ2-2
CASSQTGGNTGELFF